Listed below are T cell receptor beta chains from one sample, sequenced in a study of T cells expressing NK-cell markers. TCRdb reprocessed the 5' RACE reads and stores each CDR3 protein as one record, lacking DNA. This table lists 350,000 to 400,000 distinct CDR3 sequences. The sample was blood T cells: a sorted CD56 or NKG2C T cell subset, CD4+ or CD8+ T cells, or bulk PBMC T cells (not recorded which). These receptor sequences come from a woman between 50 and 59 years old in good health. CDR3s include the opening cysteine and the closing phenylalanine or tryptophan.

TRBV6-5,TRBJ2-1,CASSGLAGVHEQFF
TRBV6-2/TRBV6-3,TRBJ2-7,CASSYETGTIAQYF
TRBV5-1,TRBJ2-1,CASSLRSAGAHFNEQFF
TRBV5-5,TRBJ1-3,CASSPMTGGNTIYF
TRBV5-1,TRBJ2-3,CASGQRTSGNLDTQYF
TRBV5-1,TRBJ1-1,CASSLDRGGLKAFF
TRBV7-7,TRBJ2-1,CASSLIAGTNEQFF
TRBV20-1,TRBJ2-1,CSARDPTGPYNEQFF
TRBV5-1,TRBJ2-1,CASSRVGGSVRGNNEQFF
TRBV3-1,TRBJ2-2,CASSQVGANGELFF
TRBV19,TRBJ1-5,CASSPRRDRQAQHF
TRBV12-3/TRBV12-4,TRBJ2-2,CASSWTGSAGELFF
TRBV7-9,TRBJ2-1,CASSTHRGNSNEQFF
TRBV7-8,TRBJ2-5,CASSSTETGVQETQYF